Each of the 21 T cell receptor beta chains below was sequenced from the same sample in a study of T-cell memory formation after mild COVID-19. TCRdb re-called the 5' RACE reads with MiXCR, one entry per CDR3 protein. The repertoire holds 400,000 or so distinct CDR3 sequences, over 15% seen once, with 7.5% to 9.5% in the top ten. Sequencing was performed on PBMCs or a T cell subset sorted from them (not recorded which). Receptors were obtained from an adult woman who had mild COVID-19 (a few samples of this study predate the infection). Cell type and time point are not known.

Only a few counts were recorded for this clonotype. The chain is built from TRBV5-1 and TRBJ2-7; 14 positions agree with TRBD2. Germline-derived CDR1 and CDR2 are SGHRS and YFSETQ. V shed 5 bases and J 4 bases; nucleotides not matched to a gene: 5. This CDR3 contains 15 residues. This chain's CDR3 is CASRQTSGRAYEQYF. CDR3 bases: TGCGCCAGCAGGCAGACTAGCGGGAGGGCGTACGAGCAGTACTTC.

This clonotype showed up just a few times. The chain employs TRBV29-1 and TRBJ2-6, with no clear D. CDR3 size: 14 residues. The V end lost 3 bases, the J end lost 1 base, and 7 bases lay between the germline ends. The V gene's germline CDR1 is SQVTM and CDR2 ANQGSEA. In DNA, the CDR3 is TGCAGCGTTGACCGGCAGTCTGGGGCCAACGTCCTGACTTTC. This sequence encodes CSVDRQSGANVLTF.

In this sample, this clonotype turned up a few times. V usage is TRBV9 and J usage is TRBJ1-1; TRBD1 aligns across 9 bases. Trimming at V came to 3 bases and at J to 3 bases, leaving 9 bases not matched to a gene. CDR3 length: 16 amino acids. CDR1 is SGDLS and CDR2 is YYNGEE in the germline V gene. The CDR3 loop reads CASSAGQGRVDTEAFF. The CDR3 DNA sequence: TGTGCCAGCAGCGCCGGACAGGGGAGGGTGGACACTGAAGCTTTCTTT.

The chain joins TRBV3-1 to TRBJ2-3, with TRBD2 matching over 13 bases. J gave up 6 bases and V 4 bases, and 7 bases lay outside the gene matches. CDR1 and CDR2 (germline): LGHDT, YNNKEL (reference sequence). CDR3 size: 16 residues. CDR3 in DNA: TGTGCCAGCAGCCTTACTAGCGGGGGGGCCCTCGATACGCAGTATTTT. Translated, it gives CASSLTSGGALDTQYF.

This clonotype was seen more than once but under ten times. The chain combines TRBV11-3 with TRBJ2-3, with D maybe TRBD2 (6 bases). Per germline, CDR1 SGHNT and CDR2 YENEEA. V was cut by 4 bases and J by 0 bases, with 23 bases left in between. The CDR3 is made up of 19 amino acids. The CDR3 region has the DNA TGTGCCAGCAGCTCCCCCCCGGGGGAAGCGCGGACTAGCACAGATACGCAGTATTTT. As protein: CASSSPPGEARTSTDTQYF.

This chain connects TRBV7-9 to TRBJ2-1, with 10 positions matching TRBD2. V was pared by 6 bases and J by 4 bases, with 9 bases of the junction left unmatched. CDR1 and CDR2 from the germline V gene are SEHNR and FQNEAQ (reference sequence). This CDR3 has 16 amino acids. CDR3 sequence reads: CASSSLTSGPYNEQFF. In DNA, the CDR3 is TGTGCCAGCAGTTCCCTGACTAGCGGGCCTTACAATGAGCAGTTCTTC.

This sequence joins TRBV7-9 and TRBJ1-2, with D possibly being TRBD1 (5 bases). Trimming removed 3 bases from V and 0 bases from J, with 17 bases in between. The germline CDR1 and CDR2 sequences are SEHNR and FQNEAQ (reference sequence). This CDR3 has 17 residues. CDR3 nucleotides: TGTGCCAGCAGCTTCGAATACGTCAGGGCGGCTAACTATGGCTACACCTTC. Its protein product is CASSFEYVRAANYGYTF.

This chain connects TRBV24-1 to TRBJ2-1; D gene uncertain. Trimming removed 7 bases at V and 8 bases at J, with 8 bases between. This CDR3 is 11 amino acids long. Per germline, CDR1 KGHDR and CDR2 SFDVKD. CDR3: CATRSVDEQFF. The CDR3 DNA sequence: TGTGCCACCAGGAGCGTCGATGAGCAGTTCTTC.

V usage is TRBV20-1 and J usage is TRBJ2-5, with D possibly matching TRBD2 (5 bases). Trimming stripped 5 bases from V and 2 bases from J, with 21 bases between. CDR3 length equals 16 residues. Per the germline V gene, CDR1 is DFQATT and CDR2 is SNEGSKA (reference sequence). CDR3 amino acids: CSALREPPRVQETQYF. Here the CDR3 DNA reads TGCAGTGCTCTTCGAGAGCCCCCGAGGGTTCAAGAGACCCAGTACTTC.

This clonotype was picked up a small number of times. The genes are TRBV2 and TRBJ2-3; D may be TRBD1 (5 bases). The germline gives CDR1 SNHLY, CDR2 FYNNEI. The V end lost 5 bases, the J end lost 5 bases, and 14 bases lay between the germline ends. The CDR3 covers 14 residues. CDR3 in amino acids: CASSWTRARDTQYF. CDR3 coding DNA: TGTGCCAGCAGTTGGACAAGGGCAAGAGATACGCAGTATTTT.

This clonotype was seen a handful of times. The chain joins TRBV20-1 to TRBJ1-2; D is ambiguous. With 0 bases removed from V and 8 bases from J, the gap between germline ends came to 10 bases. Germline values: CDR1 DFQATT, CDR2 SNEGSKA (reference sequence). The CDR3 sequence is 12 residues long. DNA of the CDR3: TGCAGTGCTAGAGACGCACTTTACGGCTACACCTTC. The encoded protein is CSARDALYGYTF.

This clonotype showed up just a few times. This sequence joins TRBV12-3 or TRBV12-4 and TRBJ1-1; D ambiguous. This CDR3 region has 12 residues. The CDR3: CVGIGGNTEAFF. The CDR3 nucleotides read TGTGTGGGGATAGGAGGGAACACTGAAGCTTTCTTT.

The chain uses TRBV7-3 and TRBJ2-3; the match to TRBD2 covers 10 bases. In germline, CDR1 is SGHTA, CDR2 FQGTGA. Trimming at V came to 4 bases and at J to 2 bases, leaving 6 bases not matched to a gene. The CDR3 has 16 residues. CDR3 coding DNA: TGTGCCAGCAGCTCCGGGACTAGCGTATTCACAGATACGCAGTATTTT. Translated, it gives CASSSGTSVFTDTQYF.

The chain carries TRBV5-8 and TRBJ2-7; 9 bases agree with TRBD1. The CDR3 consists of 14 residues. V was pared by 7 bases and J by 3 bases, with 8 bases of the junction left unmatched. From germline, CDR1 is SGHTS and CDR2 YDEGEE. The CDR3 DNA reads as TGTGCCAGCGCTGTCAGACAGGGGGGCTACGAGCAGTACTTC. Translated: CASAVRQGGYEQYF.

The chain recombines TRBV4-2 with TRBJ1-2; 7 nucleotides agree with TRBD1. Germline V gene sequence: CDR1 LGHNA, CDR2 YNFKEQ. This CDR3 has 15 amino acids. The V gene end was trimmed by 1 base and the J gene end by 4 bases; junction bases not matched to a gene: 6. The CDR3 nucleotides read TGTGCCAGCAGCCAAGGGGACAGAGATACCTATGGCTACACCTTC. Its translation is CASSQGDRDTYGYTF.

This clonotype was seen more than once but under ten times. V and J are TRBV7-6 and TRBJ2-7; either TRBD1 or TRBD2 may supply D (7 bases each). This CDR3 has 18 residues. CDR1 and CDR2 from the germline V gene are SGHVS and FNYEAQ. Trimming removed 5 bases from V and 0 bases from J, with 23 bases in between. The CDR3 nucleotides are TGTGCCAGCAGCCCCGGCGGGGGTAGGGGGCTTAGCTCCTACGAGCAGTACTTC. Amino acids: CASSPGGGRGLSSYEQYF.

This clonotype occurred a few times. The V call is TRBV29-1, the J call TRBJ1-2; unclear D gene. There are 13 residues in the CDR3. Germline values: CDR1 SQVTM, CDR2 ANQGSEA. Trimming took 7 bases from V and 4 from J, leaving 16 bases between them. The CDR3 DNA reads TGCAGCGCCCTTGGCGAACTGACCTATGGCTACACCTTC. This gives the protein CSALGELTYGYTF.

This chain connects TRBV7-3 to TRBJ2-1; unclear D gene. The CDR3 contains 14 residues. Trimming shortened V by 5 bases and J by 3 bases, and 11 bases separated the two germline ends. CDR1 and CDR2 from the germline V gene are SGHTA and FQGTGA. CDR3 sequence: CASSPMQNYNEQFF. CDR3 nucleotide sequence: TGTGCCAGCAGCCCCATGCAGAACTACAATGAGCAGTTCTTC.

This clonotype was observed a handful of times. The chain recombines TRBV7-2 with TRBJ1-1; no clear D. The germline gives CDR1 SGHTA, CDR2 FQGNSA. This CDR3 is built from 16 residues. The ends were cut back, 5 bases at V and 0 bases at J, with 16 bases in the middle. This chain's CDR3 is CASSPATGSLNTEAFF. CDR3 DNA: TGTGCCAGCAGCCCAGCCACCGGCAGCCTGAACACTGAAGCTTTCTTT. Variable domain in full (rest from reference TRBV7-2 and TRBJ1-1): GAGVSQSPSNKVTEKGKDVELRCDPISGHTALYWYRQSLGQGLEFLIYFQGNSAPDKSGLPSDRFSAERTGGSVSTLTIQRTQQEDSAVYLCASSPATGSLNTEAFFGQGTRLTVV.

This clonotype was counted only a few times. V gene TRBV20-1 combines with J gene TRBJ2-1; the match to TRBD2 covers 8 bases. The CDR3 is 12 amino acids. After removal of 3 bases from V and 7 bases from J, the junction contained 2 bases not matched to a gene. CDR1 DFQATT and CDR2 SNEGSKA come from the germline V gene (reference sequence). CDR3 sequence (DNA): TGCAGTGCTAGCGGGAGGGTAAATGAGCAGTTCTTC. This gives the protein CSASGRVNEQFF.

This rearrangement joins TRBV3-1 to TRBJ1-2, with D maybe TRBD1 (6 bases). The CDR3 loop spans 14 amino acids. Germline CDR1 reads LGHDT; CDR2 reads YNNKEL (reference sequence). Trimming removed 4 bases from V and 4 bases from J, with 13 bases in between. The CDR3 sequence: CASSPVQGIYGYTF. The CDR3 region has the DNA TGTGCCAGCAGCCCTGTTCAGGGGATCTATGGCTACACCTTC.